The clone carrying this T cell receptor beta chain showed up just a few times. Its target is not known. The data were taken from a study of shared clonotypes between healthy human individuals. Every subset's genomic DNA went evenly onto several immunoSEQ plates. In the sorted-subset replicate PCRs, 150 to 250 ng DNA, 29,000 or so T cell genomes, was used. Clones were sequenced by immunoSEQ multiplex PCR, and TCRdb holds only the in-frame ones, with some missing. The sample holds just under 350,000 clones; more than 60% are singletons and the top ten take 10%. Study-wide findings and caveats: Sampling involved blood alone; tissue repertoires likely differ.

Trimming took off 2 bases at V and 8 bases at J, with 12 bases between the two ends. This CDR3 is 14 amino acids long. CDR1 is ENHRY and CDR2 is SYGVKD in the germline V gene. The rearrangement joins TRBV10-3 to TRBJ1-4, with a possible D match to TRBD1 (6 bases). This sequence originates from a man aged 30 to 39 in good health. Sequencing was done on a sample of memory CD4+ T cells sorted from blood. As for subset: CD45RA-negative fraction. CDR3 nucleotides: TGTGCCATCAGTGAGGGTGGGGGCCAGGAAAAACTGTTTTTT. Amino acid sequence: CAISEGGGQEKLFF.